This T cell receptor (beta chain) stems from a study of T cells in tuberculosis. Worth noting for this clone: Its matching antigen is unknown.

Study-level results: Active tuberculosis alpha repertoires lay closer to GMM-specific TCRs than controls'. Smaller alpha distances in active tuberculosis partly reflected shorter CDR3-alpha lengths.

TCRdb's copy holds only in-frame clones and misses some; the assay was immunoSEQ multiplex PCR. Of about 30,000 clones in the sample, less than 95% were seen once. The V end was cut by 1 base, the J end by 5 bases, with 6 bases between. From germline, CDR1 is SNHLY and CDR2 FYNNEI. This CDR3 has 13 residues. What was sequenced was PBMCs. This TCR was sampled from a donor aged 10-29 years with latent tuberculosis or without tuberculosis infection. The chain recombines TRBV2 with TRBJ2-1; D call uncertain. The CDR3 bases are TGTGCCAGCAGTGAAGAGAGCGACAATGAGCAGTTCTTC. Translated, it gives CASSEESDNEQFF.